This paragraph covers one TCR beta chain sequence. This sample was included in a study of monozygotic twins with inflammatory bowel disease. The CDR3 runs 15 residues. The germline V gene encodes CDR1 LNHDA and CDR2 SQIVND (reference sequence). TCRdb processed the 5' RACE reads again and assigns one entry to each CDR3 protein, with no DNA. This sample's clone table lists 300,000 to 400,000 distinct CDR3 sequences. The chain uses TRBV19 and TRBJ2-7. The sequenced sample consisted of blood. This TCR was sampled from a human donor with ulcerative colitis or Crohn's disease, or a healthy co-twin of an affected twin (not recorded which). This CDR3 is CASSIDPMGAYEQYF.